The 11 T cell receptor beta chains below all came from one sample that was sequenced in a study of blood T cell repertoires in COVID-19. The method was immunoSEQ multiplex PCR; TCRdb's version includes in-frame clones alone and lacks a portion of them. The sample lists tens of thousands of clones, roughly 88% occurring once. Sequencing was carried out using peripheral blood. These receptors all stem from a man between 45 and 60 years old with active COVID-19.

The chain links TRBV30 to TRBJ2-7; possibly TRBD1 for D (6 bases). Germline V CDR1 and CDR2: GTSNPN, SVGIG (reference sequence). V lost 0 bases and J lost 5, with 14 bases in between. The CDR3 totals 14 residues. For the CDR3, the DNA is TGTGCCTGGAGTGTACTCTGGGGGCCGCACGAGCAGTACTTC. It is translated as CAWSVLWGPHEQYF. The variable domain in full, completed from reference TRBV30 and TRBJ2-7, reads SQTIHQWPATLVQPVGSPLSLECTVEGTSNPNLYWYRQAAGRGLQLLFYSVGIGQISSEVPQNLSASRPQDRQFILSSKKLLLSDSGFYLCAWSVLWGPHEQYFGPGTRLTVT.

J is TRBJ1-5 and V is TRBV19; 7 nucleotides match TRBD1. The CDR3 totals 17 residues. Per the germline V gene, CDR1 is LNHDA and CDR2 is SQIVND (reference sequence). The V segment lost 5 bases and the J segment 0 bases; nucleotides outside the gene matches: 10. DNA for the CDR3: TGTGCCAGTAGTGGGACAGTGAGCTCAATTAGCAATCAGCCCCAGCATTTT. Its translation: CASSGTVSSISNQPQHF. Full variable domain (remainder filled in from reference TRBV19 and TRBJ1-5): DGGITQSPKYLFRKEGQNVTLSCEQNLNHDAMYWYRQDPGQGLRLIYYSQIVNDFQKGDIAEGYSVSREKKESFPLTVTSAQKNPTAFYLCASSGTVSSISNQPQHFGDGTRLSIL.

The chain is built from TRBV14 and TRBJ1-2, with D maybe TRBD1 (6 bases). The CDR3 covers 13 residues. V was cut by 3 bases and J by 6 bases, with 11 bases left in between. Germline loops: CDR1 SGHDN, CDR2 FVKESK. CDR3 sequence (DNA): TGTGCCAGCAGCCACTCGAGGGGGAATGGCTACACCTTC. Translated: CASSHSRGNGYTF.

The table lists this clone with a few counts. V and J are TRBV28 and TRBJ1-4; 9 bases fit TRBD1. V was clipped by 8 bases and J by 7 bases; unmatched bases: 11. Per the germline V gene, CDR1 is MDHEN and CDR2 is SYDVKM. This CDR3 comprises 15 residues. CDR3 region: CASLAGQGQGEKLFF. The CDR3 DNA follows: TGTGCCAGCCTAGCAGGACAGGGGCAGGGTGAAAAACTGTTTTTT.

This rearrangement joins TRBV5-1 to TRBJ2-5, with TRBD2 matching over 8 bases. This CDR3 comprises 16 residues. Germline-derived CDR1 and CDR2 are SGHRS and YFSETQ. Trimming took 4 bases from V and 1 from J; bases not matched to a gene: 9. CDR3 region: CASSPASGQLQETQYF. CDR3 nucleotide sequence: TGCGCCAGCAGCCCAGCTAGCGGGCAACTCCAAGAGACCCAGTACTTC. The full variable domain, rest sourced from reference TRBV5-1 and TRBJ2-5, is KAGVTQTPRYLIKTRGQQVTLSCSPISGHRSVSWYQQTPGQGLQFLFEYFSETQRNKGNFPGRFSGRQFSNSRSEMNVSTLELGDSALYLCASSPASGQLQETQYFGPGTRLLVL.

The genes are TRBV19 and TRBJ1-4, with D possibly matching TRBD1 (5 bases). The CDR3 sequence is 15 residues long. The ends were cut back, 5 bases at V and 2 bases at J, with 12 bases in the middle. CDR1 is LNHDA, CDR2 SQIVND, per germline (reference sequence). The CDR3 protein is CASSLLGATNEKLFF. CDR3 DNA: TGTGCCAGTAGTTTGCTAGGGGCGACTAATGAAAAACTGTTTTTT.

This chain links TRBV19 with TRBJ2-1, with TRBD1 matching over 8 bases. The J segment lost 4 bases and the V segment lost 6 bases, leaving 8 bases of the junction unmatched. CDR1 LNHDA and CDR2 SQIVND come from the germline V gene (reference sequence). The CDR3 is made up of 15 amino acids. The CDR3 DNA reads as TGTGCCAGTAGAGGTGACAGGGGAGGTTACAATGAGCAGTTCTTC. The encoded protein is CASRGDRGGYNEQFF. The whole variable domain, remainder taken from reference TRBV19 and TRBJ2-1, is DGGITQSPKYLFRKEGQNVTLSCEQNLNHDAMYWYRQDPGQGLRLIYYSQIVNDFQKGDIAEGYSVSREKKESFPLTVTSAQKNPTAFYLCASRGDRGGYNEQFFGPGTRLTVL.

V gene TRBV30 combines with J gene TRBJ2-7; the D gene is possibly TRBD2 (8 bases). V dropped 7 bases and J dropped 2 bases, with 18 bases sitting between them. Germline V gene sequence: CDR1 GTSNPN, CDR2 SVGIG (reference sequence). CDR3 length: 14 residues. The CDR3 loop is CASRGDRQTYEQYF. The CDR3 DNA reads as TGTGCCTCGCGGGGGGACAGACAAACCTACGAGCAGTACTTC.

The genes are TRBV27 and TRBJ2-1; TRBD2 aligns across 9 bases. Germline loops: CDR1 MNHEY, CDR2 SMNVEV (reference sequence). J lost 9 bases, V lost 2 bases, and 8 bases had no gene match. The CDR3 loop spans 15 amino acids. The CDR3 nucleotides read TGTGCCAGCAGTTTACCGGCGGGAGGGAAGGGTGAGCAGTTCTTC. This sequence encodes CASSLPAGGKGEQFF.

The chain recombines TRBV19 with TRBJ1-5, with D uncertain. The length of the CDR3 is 15 residues. Per the germline V gene, CDR1 is LNHDA and CDR2 is SQIVND (reference sequence). The V end lost 1 base, the J end lost 6 bases, and 13 bases lay between the germline ends. CDR3 region: CASSIGGGYAQPQHF. CDR3 DNA: TGTGCCAGTAGTATAGGTGGAGGGTATGCTCAGCCCCAGCATTTT. Based on the CDR3 plus reference TRBV19 and TRBJ1-5, the full variable domain is DGGITQSPKYLFRKEGQNVTLSCEQNLNHDAMYWYRQDPGQGLRLIYYSQIVNDFQKGDIAEGYSVSREKKESFPLTVTSAQKNPTAFYLCASSIGGGYAQPQHFGDGTRLSIL.

This chain connects TRBV28 to TRBJ2-3; 9 bases are a match to TRBD2. This CDR3 has 16 residues. Germline V lookup: CDR1 MDHEN, CDR2 SYDVKM. V lost 5 bases and J lost 6; bases outside the gene matches: 12. CDR3 loop: CASSPFIAGVRDTQYF. CDR3 DNA: TGTGCCAGCAGTCCTTTTATAGCGGGAGTCCGGGATACGCAGTATTTT. Supplemented by reference TRBV28 and TRBJ2-3, the full variable domain reads DVKVTQSSRYLVKRTGEKVFLECVQDMDHENMFWYRQDPGLGLRLIYFSYDVKMKEKGDIPEGYSVSREKKERFSLILESASTNQTSMYLCASSPFIAGVRDTQYFGPGTRLTVL.